Below, 22 T cell receptor beta chains from the same sample are listed, as sequenced in a study of tumor and adjacent non-tumor tissue in lung cancer. RNA was extracted from bulk tissue without any cell sorting. The normal lung tissue was taken more than 3 cm from the tumor edge. A modified ARM-PCR protocol with three rounds of nested PCR amplified TCRbeta. TCRdb itself ran the multiplex PCR reads through MiXCR, one entry per CDR3 protein. The sample includes 80,000 to 130,000 distinct CDR3 sequences, 65% seen only once; the top ten take around 19%. The source material was distant non-tumor lung tissue. The receptors derive from a man between 25 and 39 years old with non-small cell lung cancer.

A word on this clonotype: It is likely a read error, because the conserved phenylalanine at the end of the CDR3 is missing. The chain uses TRBV11-1 and TRBJ1-1; possible D gene TRBD1, 6 bases. Germline CDR1 SGHAT, CDR2 FQDESV (reference sequence). This CDR3 has 14 residues. The CDR3 loop is CASSWTAVDTEAFL. The DNA of the CDR3 is TGCGCCAGCAGCTGGACAGCTGTGGACACTGAAGCTTTCCTT.

The rearrangement uses TRBV6-6 and TRBJ1-1, with no clear D. The CDR3 has 12 residues. Trimming took 9 bases from V and 6 from J, leaving 14 bases between them. Germline CDR1 reads MNHNY; CDR2 reads SVGAGI (reference sequence). CDR3 residues: CARSKVGAEAFF. In DNA form, the CDR3 reads TGTGCCAGAAGCAAGGTGGGCGCTGAAGCTTTCTTT.

Concerning this clonotype itself: A much larger clone differs from this one at a single base, so this may be a read error. The chain's CDR3 is CASSQEGGLDMDNGYTF. CDR3 DNA: TGCGCCAGCAGCCAAGAAGGGGGGCTCGACATGGATAATGGCTACACCTTC. The chain recombines TRBV4-1 with TRBJ1-2; D possibly corresponds to TRBD1 (6 bases). The CDR3 consists of 17 residues. The germline CDR1 and CDR2 sequences are MGHRA and YSYEKL. V shed 0 bases and J shed 6 bases, with 20 bases lying between them.

This clonotype has a handful of counts. Without the conserved terminal phenylalanine or tryptophan, this CDR3 likely stems from a read error. This chain joins TRBV11-2 and TRBJ2-1; 8 bases map to TRBD1. Germline values: CDR1 SGHAT, CDR2 FQNNGV. Trimming took 5 bases from V and 9 from J; bases not matched to a gene: 9. This CDR3 spans 14 amino acids. The CDR3 protein is CASSTGQGWGEQFL. DNA for the CDR3: TGTGCCAGCAGCACCGGACAGGGATGGGGTGAGCAGTTCCTC.

Comment on this clonotype: A read error is possible here, since a much larger clone lies one base away. V is TRBV6-5 and J is TRBJ2-7; D is perhaps TRBD2 (5 bases). Between the trimmed V and J ends, which lost 6 bases and 4 bases, there was a span of 19 bases. The germline gives CDR1 MNHEY, CDR2 SVGAGI. The CDR3 is 15 amino acids. The CDR3 region is CASSQRKGPRYEQYF. Written as DNA, the CDR3 is TGTGCCAGCAGCCAGCGGAAGGGCCCTCGGTACGAGCAGTACTTC.

This clonotype occurred many times. This chain joins TRBV5-5 and TRBJ2-5; maybe TRBD1 (5 bases). CDR1 is SGHKS and CDR2 is YYEKEE in the germline V gene (reference sequence). V lost 4 bases and J 0 bases, leaving 13 bases between the germline ends. CDR3 length: 15 amino acids. The CDR3 reads CASSIRVGYQETQYF. The CDR3 DNA reads TGTGCCAGCAGCATCAGGGTCGGGTACCAAGAGACCCAGTACTTC. The full variable domain, its missing parts supplied by reference TRBV5-5 and TRBJ2-5, is DAGVTQSPTHLIKTRGQQVTLRCSPISGHKSVSWYQQVLGQGPQFIFQYYEKEERGRGNFPDRFSARQFPNYSSELNVNALLLGDSALYLCASSIRVGYQETQYFGPGTRLLVL.

This rearrangement joins TRBV7-9 to TRBJ2-7; the D is unclear. The CDR3 is 14 residues long. Trimming pared 5 bases from V and 2 bases from J, leaving 13 bases between. Germline-derived CDR1 and CDR2 are SEHNR and FQNEAQ (reference sequence). CDR3 sequence reads: CASSPSLGTYEQYF. The CDR3, as DNA: TGTGCCAGCAGCCCCAGCCTGGGAACCTACGAGCAGTACTTC.

Worth noting for this clonotype: The missing conserved phenylalanine or tryptophan at the end of this CDR3 makes a read error likely. The chain uses TRBV11-2 and TRBJ2-3; D remains unclear. The V and J ends lost 5 bases and 7 bases respectively, with 13 bases between them. Per germline, CDR1 SGHAT and CDR2 FQNNGV. CDR3 size: 13 residues. The CDR3 nucleotides read TGTGCCAGCAGCACGACCTCTCCAAATACGCAGTATTTA. Encoded protein: CASSTTSPNTQYL.

This clonotype was detected only a few times. A read error is likely, as this CDR3 ends without the conserved phenylalanine or tryptophan. J is TRBJ2-7 and V is TRBV20-1; TRBD2 is a possible D gene (5 bases). The CDR3 totals 15 residues. Looked up from germline, CDR1 is DFQATT and CDR2 is SNEGSKA (reference sequence). The CDR3 sequence: CSAGGVGGFSYGQYL. CDR3 in DNA: TGCAGTGCCGGAGGAGTCGGCGGGTTCTCCTACGGGCAGTACCTC.

The J gene is TRBJ1-3, the V gene TRBV6-5; D is ambiguous. The CDR3 sequence is 17 residues long. Trimming took off 0 bases at V and 0 bases at J, with 12 bases between the two ends. CDR1 and CDR2 (germline): MNHEY, SVGAGI. The CDR3 DNA is TGTGCCAGCAGTTACTCGATTCGGTCACTCTCTGGAAACACCATATATTTT. Translating it yields CASSYSIRSLSGNTIYF.

This clonotype came up many times. The genes are TRBV6-1 and TRBJ2-1; perhaps TRBD2 as D (5 bases). Trimming took off 6 bases at V and 2 bases at J, with 14 bases between the two ends. Germline-derived CDR1 and CDR2 are MNHNS and SASEGT. CDR3 size: 15 residues. The CDR3 here is CASRYSSEAYNEQFF. In nucleotides, the CDR3 is TGTGCCAGCAGGTACAGTAGCGAGGCCTACAATGAGCAGTTCTTC.

This clonotype was detected once. Here the CDR3 omits its conserved ending phenylalanine or tryptophan, so a read error is the likely source. This sequence joins TRBV12-3 or TRBV12-4 and TRBJ2-2; 7 bases line up with TRBD2. V was clipped by 0 bases and J by 4 bases; unmatched bases: 8. CDR3 length: 17 residues. CDR3 sequence: CASSLASTSRGTGELFS. For the CDR3, the DNA is TGTGCCAGCAGTTTAGCGTCGACTAGCCGCGGCACCGGGGAGCTGTTTTCT.

Only a few counts were recorded for this clonotype. This may be a read error: a much more frequent sequence differs by one nucleotide. V is TRBV4-1 and J is TRBJ1-1; D is uncertain. The CDR3 spans 15 residues. Germline CDR1 reads MGHRA; CDR2 reads YSYEKL. The CDR3 nucleotides read TGCGCCAGCAGCAGGGTCTTGACCAAGAACACTGAAGTTTTCTTT. This sequence encodes CASSRVLTKNTEVFF.

The rearrangement uses TRBV6-1 and TRBJ1-1; D is uncertain. V lost 8 bases and J lost 0, with 13 bases in between. Per the germline V gene, CDR1 is MNHNS and CDR2 is SASEGT. The CDR3 sequence is 14 residues long. The CDR3 DNA reads TGTGCCAGCTATCGCGCGTCGTTGAACACTGAAGCTTTCTTT. Translated, it gives CASYRASLNTEAFF.

The chain is built from TRBV5-1 and TRBJ2-7, with D uncertain. The CDR3 spans 14 residues. The V end was cut by 1 base, the J end by 0 bases, with 8 bases between. Looked up from germline, CDR1 is SGHRS and CDR2 is YFSETQ. CDR3 DNA: TGCGCCAGCAGCTTGACCGGCTGCTCCTACGAGCAGTACTTC. Amino acids: CASSLTGCSYEQYF.

This clonotype was observed at least ten times. The V gene is TRBV7-3, the J gene TRBJ1-5; no clear D. The V end lost 5 bases, the J end lost 10 bases, and 6 bases lay between the germline ends. CDR3 size: 10 residues. Germline assignment: CDR1 SGHTA and CDR2 FQGTGA. CDR3 region: CASSPTPQHF. The CDR3 bases are TGTGCCAGCAGCCCTACACCCCAGCATTTT.

This clonotype showed up many times. The V and J genes are TRBV4-1 and TRBJ2-1; the D is unclear. The CDR3 sequence is 17 residues long. V was clipped by 4 bases and J by 0 bases, with 16 bases between them. Germline CDR1 MGHRA, CDR2 YSYEKL. The chain's CDR3 is CASSPPSGESSYNEQFF. In DNA form, the CDR3 reads TGCGCCAGCAGCCCCCCTTCCGGCGAGAGCTCCTACAATGAGCAGTTCTTC.

This clonotype was detected a few times. The rearrangement links TRBV5-1 to TRBJ2-5, with TRBD2 matching over 9 bases. From germline, CDR1 is SGHRS and CDR2 YFSETQ. This CDR3 spans 15 amino acids. The trim removed 3 bases at V and 3 bases at J, leaving 6 bases unmatched. In DNA, the CDR3 is TGCGCCAGCAGCTCATCTAGCGGGAAGGAAGAGACCCAGTACTTC. This encodes CASSSSSGKEETQYF.

About this clonotype: At one end the junction does not follow the germline gene, possibly because of a read error. V and J are TRBV4-1 and TRBJ2-1; unclear D gene. This CDR3 has 15 residues. CDR1 and CDR2 (germline): MGHRA, YSYEKL. CDR3 sequence reads: CASGQGVSSYDEQFF. For the CDR3, the DNA is TGCGCCAGCGGCCAAGGAGTGAGCTCCTACGATGAGCAGTTCTTC.

A remark on this clonotype: As the CDR3 is not closed by the conserved phenylalanine or tryptophan, this likely results from a read error. The CDR3 protein is CASSLLSGRGNEQFI. CDR3 DNA: TGCGCCAGCAGCTTACTTAGCGGGAGAGGCAATGAGCAGTTCATT. The chain links TRBV5-1 to TRBJ2-1; 9 bases agree with TRBD2. The CDR3 is 15 residues long. Germline CDR1 reads SGHRS; CDR2 reads YFSETQ. With 2 bases clipped from V and 6 bases from J, the junction kept 6 bases outside the gene matches.

The rearrangement joins TRBV12-3 or TRBV12-4 to TRBJ1-4, with D possibly TRBD1 on 6 matching bases. Trimming stripped 7 bases from V and 8 bases from J, with 20 bases between. The CDR3 length is 15 residues. Written as DNA, the CDR3 is TGTGCCAGCAATGGAGGAAGGACAGCCCGGGAAAAACTGTTTTTT. It is translated as CASNGGRTAREKLFF.

About this clonotype: A much larger clone differs by one base, so this may be a read error. The chain joins TRBV4-1 to TRBJ1-5, with D unclear. CDR1 is MGHRA, CDR2 YSYEKL, per germline. CDR3 length equals 18 residues. CDR3 coding DNA: TGCGCCAGCAGCCAAGATTATTCCGGTAGGTTGGCAAATCAGGCCCAGCATTTT. Translation gives CASSQDYSGRLANQAQHF.